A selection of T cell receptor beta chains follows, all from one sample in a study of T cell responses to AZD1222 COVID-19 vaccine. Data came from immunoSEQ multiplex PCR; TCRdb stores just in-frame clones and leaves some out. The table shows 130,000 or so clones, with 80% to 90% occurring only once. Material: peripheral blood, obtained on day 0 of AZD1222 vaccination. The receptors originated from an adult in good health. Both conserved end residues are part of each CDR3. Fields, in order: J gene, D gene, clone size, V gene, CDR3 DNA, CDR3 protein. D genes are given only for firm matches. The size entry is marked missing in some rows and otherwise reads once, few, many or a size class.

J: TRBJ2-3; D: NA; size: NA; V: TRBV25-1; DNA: TGTGCCAGCAGTACTAGGGGTAGCACAGATACGCAGTATTTT; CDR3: CASSTRGSTDTQYF
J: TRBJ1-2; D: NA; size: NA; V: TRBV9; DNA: TGTGCCAGCAGCGGCACTTCGTCCTATGGCTACACCTTC; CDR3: CASSGTSSYGYTF
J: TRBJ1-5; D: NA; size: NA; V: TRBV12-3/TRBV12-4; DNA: TGTGCCAGCACCTCACTAGGGCAGCCCCAGCATTTT; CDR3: CASTSLGQPQHF
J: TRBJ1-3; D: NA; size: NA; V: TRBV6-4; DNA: TGTGCCAGCCATCACCGGGACGGAACCCCTGGGTTAAACACCATATATTTT; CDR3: CASHHRDGTPGLNTIYF
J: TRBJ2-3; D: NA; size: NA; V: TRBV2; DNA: TGTGCCAGCAACGTGGCTGGAACAGATACGCAGTATTTT; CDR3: CASNVAGTDTQYF
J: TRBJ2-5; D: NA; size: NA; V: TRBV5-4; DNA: TGTGCCAGCCTAAAGGACCGCTGGCTAGAGACCCAGTACTTC; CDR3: CASLKDRWLETQYF
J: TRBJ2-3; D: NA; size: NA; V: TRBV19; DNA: TGTGCCAGTAGCCTCTATAGCACAGATACGCAGTATTTT; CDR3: CASSLYSTDTQYF
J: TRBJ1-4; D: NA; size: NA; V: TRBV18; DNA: TGTGCCAGCTCACCACCCTCGGCCGATGAAAAACTGTTTTTT; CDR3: CASSPPSADEKLFF
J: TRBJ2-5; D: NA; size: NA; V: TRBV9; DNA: TGTGCCAGCAGCCCCTGGGTAGCCCAAGAGACCCAGTACTTC; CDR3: CASSPWVAQETQYF
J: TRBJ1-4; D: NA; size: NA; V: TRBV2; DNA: TGCGCTTGCCACAAGGACAGAGCATATGAAAAACTGTTTTTT; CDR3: CACHKDRAYEKLFF
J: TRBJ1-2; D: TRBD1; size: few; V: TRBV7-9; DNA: TGTGCCAGCATCCTCTCTCAGGGGGCCGAAGGCTATGGCTACACCTTC; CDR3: CASILSQGAEGYGYTF
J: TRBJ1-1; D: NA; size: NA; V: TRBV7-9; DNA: TGTGCCAGCAGCTTAGGCGGGGGTTACGCTTTCTTT; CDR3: CASSLGGGYAFF
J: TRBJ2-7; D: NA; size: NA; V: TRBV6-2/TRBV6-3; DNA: TGTGCCAGCAGTTTTTCGTCGGTGGGCGCCTACGAGCAGTACTTC; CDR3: CASSFSSVGAYEQYF
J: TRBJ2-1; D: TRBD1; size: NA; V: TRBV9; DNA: TGTGCCAGCAGCGGAACAGGGGATAGCTCCTACAATGAGCAGTTCTTC; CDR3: CASSGTGDSSYNEQFF
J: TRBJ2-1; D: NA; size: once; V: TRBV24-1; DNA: TGTGCCACCAGTGGCGCGGGACAGCGATTTGGAGCTCGCCTGAGCTCCTACAATGAGCAGTTCTTC; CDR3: CATSGAGQRFGARLSSYNEQFF
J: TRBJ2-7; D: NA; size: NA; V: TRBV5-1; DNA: TGCGCCAGCAGCTCGCTTGGGGGCCCCAACGAGCAGTACTTC; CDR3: CASSSLGGPNEQYF
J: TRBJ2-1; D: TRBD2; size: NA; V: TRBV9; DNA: TGTGCCAGCAGCGCGCCTGGGACTAGTTACTACAATGAGCAGTTCTTC; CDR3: CASSAPGTSYYNEQFF
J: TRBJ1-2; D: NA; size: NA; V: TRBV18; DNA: TGTGCCAGCTCACCACCATGGTCCCACCCCTATGGCTACACCTTC; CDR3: CASSPPWSHPYGYTF
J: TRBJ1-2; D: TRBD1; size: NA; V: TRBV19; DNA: TGTGCCAGTAGTATAGCCGGGACAGGGAACCCTACTCGATTCTTC; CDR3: CASSIAGTGNPTRFF
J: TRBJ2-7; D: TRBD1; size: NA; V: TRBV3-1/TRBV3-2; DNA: TGTGCCAGCAGCCACCCTGGACAGGGGCCTTTCTGGGAGCAGTACTTC; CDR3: CASSHPGQGPFWEQYF
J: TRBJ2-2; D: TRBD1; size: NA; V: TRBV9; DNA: TGTGCCAGCAGCGCCCGACAGGGGTACACCGGGGAGCTGTTTTTT; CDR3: CASSARQGYTGELFF
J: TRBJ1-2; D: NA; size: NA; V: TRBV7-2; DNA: TGTGCCAGCAGCTTGGGGGGTCCCGGGACCGCGGCTAACTATGGCTACACCTTC; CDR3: CASSLGGPGTAANYGYTF
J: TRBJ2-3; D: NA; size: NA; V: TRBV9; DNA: TGTGCCAGCACCTCTGTTGGGTGGTCCACAGATACGCAGTATTTT; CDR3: CASTSVGWSTDTQYF
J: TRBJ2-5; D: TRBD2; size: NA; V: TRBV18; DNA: TGTGCCAGCTCACCACCGGGAGCGGGGGGGCCCATGGAAGAGACCCAGTACTTC; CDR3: CASSPPGAGGPMEETQYF
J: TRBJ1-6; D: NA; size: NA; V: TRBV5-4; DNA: TGTGCCAGCAACCAAGGAAGCTCCTATAATTCACCCCTCCACTTT; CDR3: CASNQGSSYNSPLHF
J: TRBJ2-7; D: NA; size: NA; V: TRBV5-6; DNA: TGTGCCAGCAGCGTTACTCACGAGCAGTACTTC; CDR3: CASSVTHEQYF
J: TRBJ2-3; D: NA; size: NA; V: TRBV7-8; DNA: TGTGCCAGCAGCCAGGGGCGTGGGGGCCCAGATACGCAGTATTTT; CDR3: CASSQGRGGPDTQYF
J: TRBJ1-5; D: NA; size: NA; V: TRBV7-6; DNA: TGTGCCAGCAGCTTAGCCGGGGGCCTAAAGGAGCCCCAGCATTTT; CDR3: CASSLAGGLKEPQHF
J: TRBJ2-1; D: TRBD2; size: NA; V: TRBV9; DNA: TGTGCCAGCAGCGCCCGGGCGGGGGGGCTGTACAATGAGCAGTTCTTC; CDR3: CASSARAGGLYNEQFF
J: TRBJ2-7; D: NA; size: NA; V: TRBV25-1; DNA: TGTGCCAGCAGTGATTCCGGGGGCAGGGACGAGCAGTACTTC; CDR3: CASSDSGGRDEQYF
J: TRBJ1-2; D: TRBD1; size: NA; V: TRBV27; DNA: TGTGCCAGCAGTCCCCAGACAGGGGACTATGGCTACACCTTC; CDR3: CASSPQTGDYGYTF
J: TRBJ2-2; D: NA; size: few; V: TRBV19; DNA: TGTGCCAGTAGTAGCGGGGTCTACACCGGGGAGCTGTTTTTT; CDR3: CASSSGVYTGELFF
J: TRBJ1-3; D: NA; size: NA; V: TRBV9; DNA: TGTGCCAGCAGCGTAGCCCTTGGACTCACCTCTGGAAACACCATATATTTT; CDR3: CASSVALGLTSGNTIYF
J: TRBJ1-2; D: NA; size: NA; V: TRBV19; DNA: TGTGCCAGTAGCGCATGGCACGATGGCTACACCTTC; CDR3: CASSAWHDGYTF
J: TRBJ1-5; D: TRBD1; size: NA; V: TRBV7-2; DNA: TGTGCCAGCAGCTCGGACAGGGGACGAGGACAGCCCCAGCATTTT; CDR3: CASSSDRGRGQPQHF
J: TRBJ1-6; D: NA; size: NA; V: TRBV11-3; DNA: TGTGCCAGCAGCCAGGGGTCCGATTCACCCCTCCACTTT; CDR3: CASSQGSDSPLHF
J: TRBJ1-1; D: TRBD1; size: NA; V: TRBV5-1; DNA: TGCGCCAGCAGCCCAGACAGGGGAAGAAACACTGAAGCTTTCTTT; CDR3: CASSPDRGRNTEAFF
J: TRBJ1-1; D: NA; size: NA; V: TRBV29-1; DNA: TGCAGCGCGGTACTCAACACTGAAGCTTTCTTT; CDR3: CSAVLNTEAFF
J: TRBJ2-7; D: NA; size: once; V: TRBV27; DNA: TGTGCCAGCAGTTCCGACCGAGGCGAGCAGTACTTC; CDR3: CASSSDRGEQYF
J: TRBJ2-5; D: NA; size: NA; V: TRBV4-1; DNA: TGCGCCAGCAGCCAAACTATTACTGAGACCCAGTACTTC; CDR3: CASSQTITETQYF
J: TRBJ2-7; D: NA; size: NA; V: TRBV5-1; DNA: TGCGCCAGCAGCCTCCAGGGATATCGCTACGAGCAGTACTTC; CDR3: CASSLQGYRYEQYF
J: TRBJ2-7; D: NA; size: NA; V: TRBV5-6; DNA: TGTGCCAGCAGCCAGTACGGAGGCTCCAGGATGATCTACGAGCAGTACTTC; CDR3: CASSQYGGSRMIYEQYF
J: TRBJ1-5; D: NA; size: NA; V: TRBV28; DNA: TGTGCCAGCAGTTTAACTTATTATCGGGCCCCGGCCCAGCATTTT; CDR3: CASSLTYYRAPAQHF
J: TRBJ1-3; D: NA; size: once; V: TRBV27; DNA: TGTGCCAGCAGTGCCCTTGGGGCTGGCGGAAACACCATATATTTT; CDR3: CASSALGAGGNTIYF
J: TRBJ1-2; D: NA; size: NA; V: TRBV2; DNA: TGTGCCAGCGGGGGAGGCTACACCTTC; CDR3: CASGGGYTF
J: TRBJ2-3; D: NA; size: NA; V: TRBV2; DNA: TGTGCCAGCAGTGTGGCGTTCACAGATACGCAGTATTTT; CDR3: CASSVAFTDTQYF
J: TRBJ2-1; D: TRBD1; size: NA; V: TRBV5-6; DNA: TGTGCCAGCAGCCGCGGGACAGGGGGCTACAATGAGCAGTTCTTC; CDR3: CASSRGTGGYNEQFF
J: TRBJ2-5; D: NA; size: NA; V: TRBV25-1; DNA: TGTGCCAGCAGTGAGCTTGATATGGAGACCCAGTACTTC; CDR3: CASSELDMETQYF